This TCR beta chain appears in the sequencing data of a study of T cells in Graves' hyperthyroidism and ophthalmopathy. Amplified regions were TCR beta CDR3 sequences from RNA transcripts. An initial round of RT-PCR targeting the TCR CDR3 relied on the HTBI primer set. TCRdb fed the multiplex PCR reads into MiXCR, producing one record per CDR3 protein. This sample has 500,000 to 600,000 distinct CDR3 sequences; around 15% occur once, and the top ten carry approximately 18%. This clonotype came up a few times. No antigen is known for it. Germline-derived CDR1 and CDR2 are LGHNA and YNFKEQ. The CDR3 totals 18 residues. V was clipped by 4 bases and J by 4 bases; unmatched bases: 11. Notes on the study in general: The model made its ophthalmopathy prediction, and onset followed a median approximately 6 months later. Most thyroid-expanded clonotypes above 0.001 were also found in blood.

This chain connects TRBV4-2 to TRBJ2-5; 14 nucleotides agree with TRBD2. The sequence was collected from a woman under 30 with Graves' hyperthyroidism. The sequenced material came from blood. The CDR3 protein is CASSPQDATSGRGETQYF. The CDR3 bases are TGTGCCAGCAGCCCCCAAGATGCGACTAGCGGGAGGGGAGAGACCCAGTACTTC.